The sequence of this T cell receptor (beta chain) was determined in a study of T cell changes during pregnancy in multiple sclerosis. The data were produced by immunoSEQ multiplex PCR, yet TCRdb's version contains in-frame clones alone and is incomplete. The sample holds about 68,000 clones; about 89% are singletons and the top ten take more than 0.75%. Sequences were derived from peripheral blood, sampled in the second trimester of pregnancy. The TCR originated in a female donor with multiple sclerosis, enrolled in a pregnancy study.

The CDR3 sequence: CASSWMDGDSVAFF. The CDR3 coding sequence is TGCGCCAGCAGCTGGATGGACGGGGACTCAGTGGCTTTCTTT. V gene TRBV5-1 combines with J gene TRBJ1-1, with D possibly matching TRBD1 (5 bases). V lost 3 bases to trimming and J lost 11 bases, with 20 bases between them. The CDR3 has 14 amino acids. The germline V gene encodes CDR1 SGHRS and CDR2 YFSETQ.